This paragraph covers one T cell receptor beta chain sequence. This clone has only one observation. Which antigen it targets is not known. Per-nucleotide qualities are absent, and no much larger clonotype sits a single base away. The collaborating institutions used their own protocols to collect whole blood in K2EDTA tubes. For TCRbeta analysis, collaborator samples were shipped as frozen whole blood, as isolated PBMCs, or as DNA extracted from either sample type. This entry comes from a study of blood T cell repertoires in COVID-19 (dated by TCRdb to 2019 to 2021). Background for the entire study: The collaborator samples originated in the United States, Italy and Spain and spanned the acute and convalescent phases of COVID-19. The material from the prospective study consisted of cDNA or gDNA derived from T cells, B-cell-depleted T cells, or PBMCs. The dataset comprised deeply sampled blood TCRbeta repertoires from subjects exposed to, actively infected with, or recovered from COVID-19. The repertoires were released in a freely available public database intended as a resource for research on the immune response to SARS-CoV-2. The samples were drawn from the first 160 participants of the ongoing ImmuneRACE study and from some 1,300 subjects provided by 6 global collaborators. Nearly every sample came with metadata listing a de-identified subject ID, COVID-19 status, age in years and sex. Where HLA class I and class II types were available, the types were taken from metadata supplied by the sample provider, not from assay-based typing. Broad study findings and their caveats: How much clinical and demographic metadata was included differed by source and by participant, and the metadata was provided uncurated.

Spanning cysteine to phenylalanine, the CDR3 consists of 13 amino acids. Only the CDR3 DNA stays, 39 bases, in frame from base 1. CDR1 and CDR2 are read off the germline V gene (reference sequence) as LNHNV and YYDKDF. V is cut by 8 bases and J by 1 base, and the space between the germline ends is 11 bases. The immunoSEQ Assay, a bias-controlled multiplex PCR, was used to amplify TCRbeta CDR3 regions from genomic DNA. As for the authors' bioinformatics: Within the assay, amplification of reference gene primers was used to estimate how many nucleated cells each sample contained. To quantify the absolute abundance of each unique TCRbeta CDR3 rearrangement, sequence reads were collapsed and filtered. For each sample, productive Simpson clonality was calculated as the square root of Simpson's diversity index across productive rearrangements. TCRdb holds this immuneACCESS table with in-frame rearrangements only. Some clones are missing; in checked studies, unresolved V genes explain under half, and the rest has no known cause. The V and J calls and clone size were taken over from that table, and D and trimming were inferred from the DNA. Within this sample are about 200,000 clones, with around 90% of them counted one time only. Approximately 0.5% of the sample is held by the ten biggest clonotypes.

Sequencing input: peripheral blood. Here the chain combines TRBV15 and TRBJ1-1, with a tentative D gene TRBD1 over 6 matching bases. The clonotype comes from a man aged 50-60 years with acute or convalescent COVID-19. In nucleotide form, the sequence is TGTGCCACCGCGCGAGGGGGGAACACTGAAGCTTTCTTT. This yields the protein CATARGGNTEAFF.